Shown below are 26 T cell receptor beta chains from a single sample sequenced in a study of blood T cell repertoires in COVID-19. Generated by immunoSEQ multiplex PCR, the TCRdb table keeps only in-frame clones and is missing some. The table lists some 140,000 clones, approximately 87% of them singletons. The sequenced material came from peripheral blood. The receptors here all came from a man between 65 and 80 years old with active COVID-19.

V usage is TRBV29-1 and J usage is TRBJ2-1; weak D call: TRBD2 (5 bases). Trimming shortened V by 2 bases and J by 3 bases, and 5 bases separated the two germline ends. Germline values: CDR1 SQVTM, CDR2 ANQGSEA. The CDR3 loop spans 12 amino acids. The CDR3 loop is CSVESGYNEQFF. CDR3 nucleotide sequence: TGCAGCGTTGAAAGCGGCTACAATGAGCAGTTCTTC.

This clone is a singleton in its sample. The chain links TRBV10-3 to TRBJ2-5; D uncertain. V lost 2 bases and J lost 2, with 3 bases in between. Per the germline V gene, CDR1 is ENHRY and CDR2 is SYGVKD. The CDR3 length is 12 residues. CDR3: CAISEVQETQYF. The CDR3 DNA follows: TGTGCCATCAGTGAGGTACAAGAGACCCAGTACTTC.

This sequence joins TRBV29-1 and TRBJ1-5; the D gene is possibly TRBD1 (5 bases). V lost 4 bases to trimming and J lost 9 bases, with 22 bases between them. Germline CDR1 is SQVTM and CDR2 is ANQGSEA. This CDR3 is 15 amino acids long. This chain's CDR3 is CSVVFSGGSKGPQHF. The CDR3 coding sequence is TGCAGCGTTGTATTCTCGGGGGGGTCAAAGGGGCCCCAGCATTTT.

J is TRBJ2-2 and V is TRBV5-6; the D gene is possibly TRBD1 (7 bases). Germline V lookup: CDR1 SGHDT, CDR2 YYEEEE. This CDR3 spans 16 amino acids. V dropped 0 bases and J dropped 5 bases, with 14 bases sitting between them. In DNA form, the CDR3 reads TGTGCCAGCAGCTTGGTCTCGACAGGGAGGACCGGGGAGCTGTTTTTT. It specifies CASSLVSTGRTGELFF. Together with reference TRBV5-6 and TRBJ2-2, the CDR3 gives the full variable domain: DAGVTQSPTHLIKTRGQQVTLRCSPKSGHDTVSWYQQALGQGPQFIFQYYEEEERQRGNFPDRFSGHQFPNYSSELNVNALLLGDSALYLCASSLVSTGRTGELFFGEGSRLTVL.

This clone was observed a single time. The gene calls are TRBV3-1 (or the pseudogene TRBV3-2) and TRBJ2-3; D is perhaps TRBD2 (5 bases). V lost 5 bases and J 1 base, leaving 13 bases between the germline ends. Germline V gives CDR1 LGHDT, CDR2 YNNKEL (reference sequence). The CDR3 consists of 15 residues. DNA for the CDR3: TGTGCCAGCAGCTCCCCCCCCGGGGGCACAGATACGCAGTATTTT. It encodes CASSSPPGGTDTQYF.

The chain combines TRBV5-1 with TRBJ2-4; a possible D gene is TRBD2 (7 bases). Trimming pared 4 bases from V and 0 bases from J, leaving 17 bases between. CDR1 and CDR2 (germline): SGHRS, YFSETQ. This CDR3 spans 17 amino acids. The CDR3 DNA reads as TGCGCCAGCAGCCATTCGGGGGGCGGTCGAGCCAAAAACATTCAGTACTTC. Encoded protein: CASSHSGGGRAKNIQYF.

The chain combines TRBV19 with TRBJ2-5, with a possible D match to TRBD1 (5 bases). The CDR3 has 14 amino acids. V gave up 5 bases and J gave up 1 base, with 11 bases separating them. Germline lookup yields CDR1 LNHDA and CDR2 SQIVND (reference sequence). CDR3 coding DNA: TGTGCCAGTAGTCCAGGGATAGCCCAAGAGACCCAGTACTTC. It yields the protein CASSPGIAQETQYF.

V is TRBV7-2 and J is TRBJ2-2; 8 bases match TRBD2. This CDR3 region has 15 residues. Germline CDR1 reads SGHTA; CDR2 reads FQGNSA. V gave up 3 bases and J gave up 0 bases; unmatched junction bases: 0. CDR3 loop: CASSFSGTNTGELFF. The CDR3 nucleotides are TGTGCCAGCAGCTTTAGCGGGACGAACACCGGGGAGCTGTTTTTT.

The chain links TRBV7-9 to TRBJ2-3; the D gene is possibly TRBD2 (5 bases). The CDR3 contains 13 residues. The V gene's germline CDR1 is SEHNR and CDR2 FQNEAQ (reference sequence). Trimming removed 2 bases at V and 4 bases at J, with 7 bases between. The CDR3 DNA reads TGTGCCAGCAGCTTATTGGGAGCAGATACGCAGTATTTT. This translates into CASSLLGADTQYF.

This clone was observed a handful of times. The V and J genes are TRBV29-1 and TRBJ2-7; 7 nucleotides agree with TRBD1. The CDR3 has 11 residues. Germline V gene data show CDR1 as SQVTM and CDR2 as ANQGSEA. V gave up 7 bases and J gave up 1 base; unmatched junction bases: 1. The CDR3 loop reads CSGGQSYEQYF. The DNA for the CDR3 is TGCAGCGGGGGACAGTCCTACGAGCAGTACTTC.

V usage is TRBV18 and J usage is TRBJ1-5; the match to TRBD1 covers 7 bases. This CDR3 region has 16 residues. The germline CDR1 and CDR2 sequences are KGHSH and LQKENI. With 2 bases clipped from V and 0 bases from J, the junction kept 4 bases outside the gene matches. CDR3 bases: TGTGCCAGCTCACCATCCGGGACAGCTAGCAATCAGCCCCAGCATTTT. Its protein product is CASSPSGTASNQPQHF.

The CDR3 DNA sequence: TGTGCCAGCTCCCTTGCCAGGGGGAAGAATGAGCAGTTCTTC. The encoded protein is CASSLARGKNEQFF. The chain has TRBV18 and TRBJ2-1; 7 positions match TRBD1. Germline assignment: CDR1 KGHSH and CDR2 LQKENI. CDR3 length: 14 amino acids. J lost 7 bases, V lost 6 bases, and 9 bases had no gene match. The whole variable domain, remainder taken from reference TRBV18 and TRBJ2-1, is NAGVMQNPRHLVRRRGQEARLRCSPMKGHSHVYWYRQLPEEGLKFMVYLQKENIIDESGMPKERFSAEFPKEGPSILRIQQVVRGDSAAYFCASSLARGKNEQFFGPGTRLTVL.

The rearrangement uses TRBV5-6 and TRBJ2-7; 9 bases are shared with TRBD2. The ends lost 4 bases at V and 3 bases at J; junction bases unmatched: 8. From germline, CDR1 is SGHDT and CDR2 YYEEEE. This CDR3 is built from 15 residues. CDR3 protein: CASSPNAGGHYEQYF. Written as DNA, the CDR3 is TGTGCCAGCAGCCCTAACGCGGGAGGGCACTACGAGCAGTACTTC.

The chain carries TRBV2 and TRBJ1-1; a weak D match, TRBD1 (6 bases). Per the germline V gene, CDR1 is SNHLY and CDR2 is FYNNEI. The CDR3 has 14 amino acids. Trimming cost V 5 bases and J 3 bases, with 13 bases left between them. CDR3 DNA: TGTGCCAGCAGTCCTCAGGGGACCTACACTGAAGCTTTCTTT. This gives the protein CASSPQGTYTEAFF.

This chain joins TRBV6-5 and TRBJ1-6; no clear D. V was shortened by 4 bases and J by 10 bases, with 11 bases between the two germline ends. CDR3 size: 13 residues. Germline values: CDR1 MNHEY, CDR2 SVGAGI. CDR3: CASSSPGGSPLHF. CDR3 DNA sequence: TGTGCCAGCAGTTCGCCTGGAGGATCACCCCTCCACTTT.

The chain employs TRBV6-4 and TRBJ2-1, with 9 positions matching TRBD2. CDR1 is MRHNA, CDR2 SNTAGT, per germline. The CDR3 length is 15 residues. The V and J ends lost 6 bases and 2 bases, in that order; junction bases with no gene match: 5. The CDR3 DNA follows: TGTGCCAGCAGCCTCAGCGGGGGGACCTACAATGAGCAGTTCTTC. It specifies CASSLSGGTYNEQFF.

J is TRBJ1-1 and V is TRBV9; D may be TRBD1 (5 bases). Germline-derived CDR1 and CDR2 are SGDLS and YYNGEE. This CDR3 is 14 amino acids long. Between the trimmed V and J ends, which lost 5 bases and 7 bases, there was a span of 18 bases. DNA of the CDR3: TGTGCCAGCAGACCCCCAACACGCGGGGGTGAAGCTTTCTTT. Encoded protein: CASRPPTRGGEAFF.

The J gene is TRBJ2-2, the V gene TRBV5-1, with 8 bases aligning to TRBD1. CDR3 length: 14 amino acids. The V segment lost 4 bases and the J segment 6 bases; nucleotides outside the gene matches: 5. Germline V lookup: CDR1 SGHRS, CDR2 YFSETQ. CDR3: CASSSGQGAGELFF. The CDR3 nucleotides read TGCGCCAGCAGCAGTGGACAGGGTGCCGGGGAGCTGTTTTTT.

The chain recombines TRBV5-6 with TRBJ1-5, with D tentatively TRBD1 (5 bases). Trimming shortened V by 1 base and J by 0 bases, and 11 bases separated the two germline ends. CDR1 SGHDT and CDR2 YYEEEE come from the germline V gene. There are 16 residues in the CDR3. The CDR3 region is CASSLTRAYSNQPQHF. The DNA of the CDR3 is TGTGCCAGCAGCTTGACCAGGGCTTATAGCAATCAGCCCCAGCATTTT.

The chain joins TRBV2 to TRBJ2-7, with 10 bases fitting TRBD2. This CDR3 spans 14 amino acids. V lost 3 bases, J lost 5 bases, and 4 bases stayed unmatched. Germline CDR1 SNHLY, CDR2 FYNNEI. DNA for the CDR3: TGTGCCAGCAGTGAGGATAGCGGGAGGAACGAGCAGTACTTC. Its translation: CASSEDSGRNEQYF.

The rearrangement joins TRBV7-6 to TRBJ2-7; 8 bases map to TRBD1. Per the germline V gene, CDR1 is SGHVS and CDR2 is FNYEAQ. This CDR3 is built from 14 residues. V lost 4 bases, J lost 5 bases, and 7 bases stayed unmatched. Here the CDR3 reads CASSSGQEKDEQYF. DNA for the CDR3: TGTGCCAGCAGCTCGGGACAGGAAAAGGACGAGCAGTACTTC.

J is TRBJ1-5 and V is TRBV28; D ambiguous. V was trimmed by 5 bases and J by 3 bases, leaving 17 bases between them. Per the germline V gene, CDR1 is MDHEN and CDR2 is SYDVKM. The CDR3 sequence is 16 residues long. The CDR3 region has the DNA TGTGCCAGCAGTCCTCTAGGCCCTATGGACAATCAGCCCCAGCATTTT. Its protein product is CASSPLGPMDNQPQHF.

The J gene is TRBJ2-1, the V gene TRBV30; 9 bases align to TRBD2. The CDR3 spans 16 residues. Germline values: CDR1 GTSNPN, CDR2 SVGIG (reference sequence). V lost 0 bases to trimming and J lost 4 bases; unmatched junction nucleotides: 7. The CDR3 DNA is TGTGCCTGGAGTGTACGAGTGACTAGCGGTTACAATGAGCAGTTCTTC. It translates to CAWSVRVTSGYNEQFF.

This clone was recorded only once. The rearrangement uses TRBV6-4 and TRBJ2-1; 7 bases agree with TRBD1. J lost 0 bases, V lost 10 bases, and 6 bases had no gene match. Germline V CDR1 and CDR2: MRHNA, SNTAGT. The length of the CDR3 is 14 residues. The CDR3 nucleotides are TGTGCCAACAACCGGGACAGCTCCTACAATGAGCAGTTCTTC. Amino acids: CANNRDSSYNEQFF.

The V gene is TRBV29-1, the J gene TRBJ1-1, with TRBD1 identical over 7 bases. The junction had 9 bases not matched to a gene; V was cut back by 6 bases and J by 5 bases. Germline lookup yields CDR1 SQVTM and CDR2 ANQGSEA. This CDR3 is built from 13 residues. The CDR3 reads CSVRGQPETEAFF. The CDR3 nucleotides are TGCAGCGTCCGGGGACAGCCGGAGACTGAAGCTTTCTTT.

The chain is built from TRBV4-3 and TRBJ1-1; tentative D call: TRBD1 (6 bases). Trimming removed 1 base from V and 6 bases from J, with 12 bases in between. The CDR3 has 14 residues. Germline CDR1 reads LGHNA; CDR2 reads YSLEER. As DNA, the CDR3 is TGCGCCAGCAGCCAAGGGAAGGCAGGGGCTGAAGCTTTCTTT. Its protein is CASSQGKAGAEAFF.